This T cell receptor beta chain emerged from a study of regulatory T cells in long-lasting Graves disease. General study results and limits: Less diverse TCR repertoires were seen in persistent Graves' patients than in newly diagnosed ones. Exclusively peripheral blood, rather than thyroid tissue, was studied.

Described time point: newly diagnosed GD, antithyroid drugs for less than 3 months. RNA isolated from PBMCs was used to make the TCR library. Tubes containing EDTA received nine milliliters of drawn peripheral blood. Germline V lookup: CDR1 MNHEY, CDR2 SMNVEV (reference sequence). V was clipped by 3 bases and J by 2 bases, with 14 bases between them. The CDR3 consists of 16 residues. This clonotype was picked up many times. What it recognizes is unknown. Libraries of TCR beta came from iRepertoire HTBI primers plus Arm-PCR of CDR3 regions. MiXCR was run by TCRdb on the multiplex PCR reads, yielding one entry per CDR3 protein. The data show about 320,000 distinct CDR3 sequences, about a sixth seen once.

This TCR was sampled from a female donor with Graves disease. The V and J genes are TRBV27 and TRBJ2-1, with D possibly being TRBD1 or TRBD2 (5 bases each). Sequences were derived from peripheral blood mononuclear cells (PBMCs), sampled at new diagnosis, from a patient treated with antithyroid drugs. The CDR3 is CASSFFGTETYNEQFF. The CDR3 nucleotides are TGTGCCAGCAGTTTTTTCGGGACGGAGACCTACAATGAGCAGTTCTTC.